This record looks at one T cell receptor beta chain sequence and its context. As yet, its antigen is unknown. These data originate in a study of CD8 T cells in ankylosing spondylitis. General observations from the study: Matched synovial fluid from ankylosing spondylitis patients was reported to be enriched for disease-linked clones. Disease-linked clones, CD8+, were relatively rare in peripheral blood. Among TCR beta sequences, a motif of eight highly homologous variants appeared characteristic of ankylosing spondylitis blood.

MiXCR, applied by TCRdb to the 5' RACE reads, yields one record per CDR3 protein. The sample has under 150,000 distinct CDR3 sequences, 7% to 9% seen once. This receptor was identified in a male donor with ankylosing spondylitis. Material for sequencing was synovial fluid, either unsorted or a sorted T cell fraction (not recorded which).

The CDR3 loop is CASSQSSGGYTF. CDR3 DNA: TGTGCCAGCAGCCAAAGCTCCGGAGGCTACACCTTC. The J gene is TRBJ1-2, the V gene TRBV7-2; no clear D gene. Trimming left V 5 bases short and J 8 bases short, with 12 bases between. Germline V lookup: CDR1 SGHTA, CDR2 FQGNSA. The CDR3 is 12 amino acids.